These 14 T cell receptor beta chains were all obtained from the same sample, sequenced in a study of T-cell reconstitution after alpha-beta-depleted transplantation in children. Library preparation (for TCRbeta) was performed with unique molecular identifiers. TCRdb re-called the PCR reads through MiXCR, storing one row per CDR3 protein. The sample holds 600,000 to 700,000 distinct CDR3 sequences, around a sixth seen once. The sample consisted of PBMCs from the stem cell graft donor, taken from the stem cell graft. These receptor sequences come from a human donor who donated a stem cell graft to a child with acute myeloid leukemia.

This clonotype appeared many times. The genes are TRBV6-1 and TRBJ2-1; 7 bases agree with TRBD2. The CDR3 contains 15 residues. V was clipped by 4 bases and J by 0 bases; unmatched bases: 3. Germline CDR1 is MNHNS and CDR2 is SASEGT. CDR3 in DNA: TGTGCCAGCAGTGCAGCGGGGCCCTCCTACAATGAGCAGTTCTTC. It encodes CASSAAGPSYNEQFF.

The chain combines TRBV4-1 with TRBJ2-1, with TRBD2 matching over 9 bases. The V segment lost 1 base and the J segment 4 bases; nucleotides outside the gene matches: 8. This CDR3 contains 17 residues. Germline V lookup: CDR1 MGHRA, CDR2 YSYEKL. For the CDR3, the DNA is TGCGCCAGCAGCCAAGTCGAGGCGGGGGGGACTTACAATGAGCAGTTCTTC. Translated: CASSQVEAGGTYNEQFF.

This chain uses TRBV30 with TRBJ1-1; no clear D gene. CDR3 length: 11 residues. Germline V gene lookup returns CDR1 GTSNPN and CDR2 SVGIG (reference sequence). V lost 1 base to trimming and J lost 11 bases, with 11 bases between them. CDR3 sequence reads: CAWSASRWAFF. The CDR3 nucleotides are TGTGCCTGGAGTGCCAGCCGGTGGGCTTTCTTT.

This clonotype was counted between two and nine times. The chain has TRBV12-3 or TRBV12-4 and TRBJ2-2, with D unclear. The CDR3 sequence is 10 residues long. The V end lost 6 bases, the J end lost 11 bases, and 7 bases lay between the germline ends. CDR3 DNA: TGTGCCAGCAGCTCTCGAGAGCTGTTTTTT. It yields the protein CASSSRELFF.

This chain uses TRBV11-2 with TRBJ1-5, with 9 bases lining up with TRBD1. Trimming cost V 2 bases and J 5 bases; bases outside gene matches: 16. Germline V gene lookup returns CDR1 SGHAT and CDR2 FQNNGV. The CDR3 covers 19 residues. The CDR3 reads CASSLKNPALQGADQPQHF. The CDR3, as DNA: TGTGCCAGCAGCTTAAAGAATCCCGCCCTACAGGGGGCCGATCAGCCCCAGCATTTT.

There are many counts of this clonotype. The V gene is TRBV29-1, the J gene TRBJ2-5; tentative D call: TRBD1 (6 bases). V gave up 4 bases and J gave up 2 bases, with 14 bases separating them. Germline CDR1 is SQVTM and CDR2 is ANQGSEA. CDR3 size: 14 residues. The CDR3 reads CSVVSRGLQETQYF. DNA of the CDR3: TGCAGCGTTGTGAGCAGGGGCCTTCAAGAGACCCAGTACTTC.

The chain joins TRBV7-9 to TRBJ2-5, with D perhaps being TRBD1 or TRBD2 (5 bases each). Trimming cost V 2 bases and J 3 bases, with 16 bases left between them. Germline-derived CDR1 and CDR2 are SEHNR and FQNEAQ (reference sequence). The length of the CDR3 is 16 residues. CDR3 region: CASSLRLRDGEETQYF. The CDR3, as DNA: TGTGCCAGCAGCTTACGCCTCCGGGACGGAGAAGAGACCCAGTACTTC.

The chain has TRBV6-1 and TRBJ1-2; TRBD1 agrees at 10 bases. V dropped 3 bases and J dropped 7; count of bases not matched to a gene: 14. Looked up from germline, CDR1 is MNHNS and CDR2 is SASEGT. The CDR3 is made up of 17 amino acids. The CDR3 DNA reads TGTGCCAGCAGTGACCCGGGACAGGGGAGGAATCTGGGTGGCTACACCTTC. Amino acids: CASSDPGQGRNLGGYTF.

This clonotype was seen only a few times. The chain has TRBV7-8 and TRBJ1-3; 8 bases are shared with TRBD1. The germline V gene has CDR1 SGHVS and CDR2 FQNEAQ. After removal of 4 bases from V and 2 bases from J, the junction contained 7 bases not matched to a gene. The CDR3 runs 16 residues. The CDR3 nucleotides read TGTGCCAGCAGCTCTCACAGGGGGGGAACTGGAAACACCATATATTTT. This translates into CASSSHRGGTGNTIYF.

Comments on this clonotype: With a much larger clone just one base away, this may be a read error. The chain links TRBV7-2 to TRBJ2-3, with TRBD2 identical over 11 bases. After removal of 6 bases from V and 14 bases from J, the junction contained 10 bases not matched to a gene. CDR3 size: 13 residues. Per the germline V gene, CDR1 is SGHTA and CDR2 is FQGNSA. Here the CDR3 DNA reads TGTGCCAGCAGGACGGCCGGGACTAGCGGCACGTATTTT. This translates into CASRTAGTSGTYF.

The table lists this clonotype with many counts. J is TRBJ2-2 and V is TRBV20-1; D might be TRBD1 (5 bases). The CDR3 covers 13 residues. V was cut by 3 bases and J by 3 bases, with 8 bases left in between. Germline V gene sequence: CDR1 DFQATT, CDR2 SNEGSKA (reference sequence). The CDR3 nucleotides are TGCAGTGCTAGTTCGACAGACACCGGGGAGCTGTTTTTT. Translated: CSASSTDTGELFF.

There are many counts of this clonotype. The chain is built from TRBV20-1 and TRBJ2-7; TRBD2 matches 8 bases. Germline CDR1 DFQATT, CDR2 SNEGSKA (reference sequence). This CDR3 region has 15 residues. Trimming took 5 bases from V and 0 from J; bases not matched to a gene: 9. DNA for the CDR3: TGCAGTGCTCACTCCCCCCTAGCGGGCTCCTACGAGCAGTACTTC. Protein sequence: CSAHSPLAGSYEQYF.

In its sample, this clonotype was seen once. The chain couples TRBV18 to TRBJ2-5, with 7 bases identical to TRBD1. The length of the CDR3 is 15 residues. The germline V gene has CDR1 KGHSH and CDR2 LQKENI. Unmatched junction bases numbered 10, after V lost 3 bases and J lost 6 bases. CDR3 amino acids: CASSPFTRDSKTQYF. The CDR3 nucleotides read TGTGCCAGCTCACCGTTTACCCGGGACAGTAAGACCCAGTACTTC.

The chain carries TRBV15 and TRBJ2-1, with D perhaps assigned TRBD1 or TRBD2 (5 bases each). V lost 6 bases, J lost 3 bases, and 12 bases lay in between. The CDR3 contains 14 residues. Germline-derived CDR1 and CDR2 are LNHNV and YYDKDF (reference sequence). The CDR3 reads CATSKARGYNEQFF. Here the CDR3 DNA reads TGTGCCACCAGTAAGGCGAGGGGCTACAATGAGCAGTTCTTC.